This T cell receptor beta chain was obtained from a study of blood T cell repertoires in COVID-19. Measured with immunoSEQ multiplex PCR; TCRdb has only the in-frame clones, and not every one. Of roughly 410,000 clones in the sample, approximately 87% were seen once. CDR1 and CDR2 from the germline V gene are MNHEY and SVGAGI. This CDR3 contains 15 residues. Trimming at V came to 2 bases and at J to 4 bases, leaving 2 bases not matched to a gene. The source is a woman aged 55 to 70 with COVID-19, enrolled during active disease. This rearrangement joins TRBV6-5 to TRBJ1-6, with 7 bases lining up with TRBD1. Sequenced sample: peripheral blood. CDR3 loop: CASSYIQGYNSPLHF. As DNA, the CDR3 is TGTGCCAGCAGTTACATACAGGGGTATAATTCACCCCTCCACTTT.